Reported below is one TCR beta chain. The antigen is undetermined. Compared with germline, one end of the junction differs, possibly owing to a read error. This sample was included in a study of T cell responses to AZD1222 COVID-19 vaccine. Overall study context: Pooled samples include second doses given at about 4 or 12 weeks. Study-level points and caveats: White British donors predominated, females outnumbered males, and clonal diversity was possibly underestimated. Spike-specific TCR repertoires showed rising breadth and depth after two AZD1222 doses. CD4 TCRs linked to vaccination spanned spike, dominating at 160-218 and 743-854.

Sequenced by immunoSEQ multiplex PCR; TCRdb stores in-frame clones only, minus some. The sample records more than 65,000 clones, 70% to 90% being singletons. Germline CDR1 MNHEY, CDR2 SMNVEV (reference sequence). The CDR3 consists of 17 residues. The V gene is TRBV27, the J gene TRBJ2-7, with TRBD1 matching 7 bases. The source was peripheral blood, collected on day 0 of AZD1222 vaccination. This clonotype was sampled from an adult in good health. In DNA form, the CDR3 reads TGTGCCAGTAGTTTAGGAAGACAGGGAGCTATCTCCTACGAGCAGTACTTC. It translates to CASSLGRQGAISYEQYF.